This T cell receptor (beta chain) originates from a study of blood T cell repertoires in COVID-19. The wider study: The cDNA or gDNA used as material had been derived from T cells, B-cell-depleted T cells, or PBMCs.

Clones were read by immunoSEQ multiplex PCR, and TCRdb kept only the in-frame ones, dropping some. Of under 35,000 clones listed, 88% are singletons. V lost 3 bases and J lost 5; bases outside the gene matches: 6. The CDR3 contains 16 residues. The V gene's germline CDR1 is SGHAT and CDR2 FQNNGV. The V and J genes are TRBV11-2 and TRBJ2-1; 11 nucleotides agree with TRBD1. Sequencing was done on a sample of peripheral blood. The receptor's source is a human donor with active COVID-19. The donor label of this sample is uncertain. The CDR3 here is CASSLEDRGQNNEQFF. The CDR3 coding sequence is TGTGCCAGCAGCTTGGAGGACAGGGGGCAAAACAATGAGCAGTTCTTC.